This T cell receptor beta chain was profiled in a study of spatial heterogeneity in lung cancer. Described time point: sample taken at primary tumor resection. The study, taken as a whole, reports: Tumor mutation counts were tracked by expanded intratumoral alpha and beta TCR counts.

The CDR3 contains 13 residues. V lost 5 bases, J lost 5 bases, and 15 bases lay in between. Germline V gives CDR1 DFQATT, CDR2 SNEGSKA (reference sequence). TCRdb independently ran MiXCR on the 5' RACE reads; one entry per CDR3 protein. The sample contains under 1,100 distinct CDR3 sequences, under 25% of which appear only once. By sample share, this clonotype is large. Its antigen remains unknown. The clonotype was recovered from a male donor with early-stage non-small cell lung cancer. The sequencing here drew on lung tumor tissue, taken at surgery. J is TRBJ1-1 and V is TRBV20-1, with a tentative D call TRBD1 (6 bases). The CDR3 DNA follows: TGCAGTGCTCGAAAAACAGGGCGGACTGAAGCTTTCTTT. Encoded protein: CSARKTGRTEAFF.